The clone carrying this TCR beta chain showed up just once. Its antigen is unidentified. The input for sorted-subset replicate PCRs was about 200 ng DNA, 25,000 to 35,000 T cell genomes. Authors' processing steps: Filtering of immunoSEQ junctional sequences could not match full-length read filtering. Measured with immunoSEQ multiplex PCR; TCRdb has only the in-frame clones, and not every one. The DNA gave D and trimming, while V, J and clone size come from that table. The sample lists millions of clones; 85% to 95% were seen once. Germline V gives CDR1 PRHDT, CDR2 FYEKMQ (reference sequence). Deletions cut 1 base from V and 3 bases from J, with 7 bases between. The CDR3 spans 13 residues. The data derive from a study of shared clonotypes between healthy human individuals. The naive CD8 subset, CD45RO-negative cells positively selected for CCR7, excluded terminally differentiated effector memory CD45RA+ cells.

Study-wide results and limits: The sampled material consisted only of blood, and tissue repertoires are likely to differ.

The V and J genes are TRBV13 and TRBJ2-7; D remains ambiguous. The clonotype was recovered from a man aged 18 to 30 in good health. Some clones in this sample may be carry-over from other donors' samples. Material: naive CD8+ T cells from PBMCs. For the CDR3, the DNA is TGTGCCAGCAGCTTAGAGGGTGACTACGAGCAGTACTTC. Translated: CASSLEGDYEQYF.